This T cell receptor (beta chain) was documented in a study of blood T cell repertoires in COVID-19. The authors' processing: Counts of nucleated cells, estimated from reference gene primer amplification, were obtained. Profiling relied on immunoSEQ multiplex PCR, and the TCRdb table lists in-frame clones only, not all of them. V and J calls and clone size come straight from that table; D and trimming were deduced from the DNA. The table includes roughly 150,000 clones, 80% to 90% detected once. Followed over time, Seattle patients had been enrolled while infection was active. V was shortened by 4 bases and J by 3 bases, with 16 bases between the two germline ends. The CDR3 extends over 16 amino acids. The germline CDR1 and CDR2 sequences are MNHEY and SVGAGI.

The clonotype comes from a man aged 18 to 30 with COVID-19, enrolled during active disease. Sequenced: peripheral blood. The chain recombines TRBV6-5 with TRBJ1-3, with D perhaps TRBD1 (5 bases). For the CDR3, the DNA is TGTGCCAGCAGTTTCACGCCGGGGGTCTATGGAAACACCATATATTTT. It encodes CASSFTPGVYGNTIYF.